Following are 9 T cell receptor beta chains from one sample sequenced in a study of identical twins. One entry per CDR3 protein, called by TCRdb with MiXCR from the 5' RACE reads. The repertoire holds approximately 630,000 distinct CDR3 sequences, with 7.1% as singletons. These same data were also listed under a study on yellow fever vaccine responses in identical twins.

The material sequenced was PBMCs. The receptors stem from a woman under 30 in good health.

This clonotype was recorded a few times. The rearrangement joins TRBV7-9 to TRBJ2-3; 9 nucleotides line up with TRBD2. Germline CDR1 and CDR2: SEHNR and FQNEAQ (reference sequence). V gave up 6 bases and J gave up 6 bases; unmatched junction bases: 10. The CDR3 length is 15 residues. CDR3 amino acids: CASSYSGGSGDTQYF. The CDR3 nucleotides are TGTGCCAGCAGTTACAGCGGGGGGTCGGGTGATACGCAGTATTTT.

V and J are TRBV5-1 and TRBJ1-1; D unresolved. Germline CDR1 is SGHRS and CDR2 is YFSETQ. Between the trimmed V and J ends, which lost 4 bases and 2 bases, there was a span of 9 bases. The CDR3 covers 13 residues. The CDR3 is CASSVTLNTEAFF. CDR3 sequence (DNA): TGCGCCAGCAGCGTGACACTTAACACTGAAGCTTTCTTT.

This clonotype has a handful of counts. This sequence joins TRBV20-1 and TRBJ2-5; a possible D gene is TRBD2 (6 bases). Germline CDR1 reads DFQATT; CDR2 reads SNEGSKA (reference sequence). CDR3 length: 21 residues. V was shortened by 1 base and J by 7 bases, with 37 bases between the two germline ends. This chain's CDR3 is CSARAHPTLGLAALGGGTQYF. CDR3 bases: TGCAGTGCTAGAGCCCACCCAACCCTCGGATTAGCGGCTTTGGGGGGTGGGACCCAGTACTTC.

This clonotype was seen many times. The chain has TRBV14 and TRBJ2-3; the D gene is possibly TRBD2 (6 bases). The CDR3 has 14 amino acids. V dropped 3 bases and J dropped 7 bases, with 14 bases sitting between them. Germline assignment: CDR1 SGHDN and CDR2 FVKESK. The CDR3 DNA is TGTGCCAGCAGCCACCATAGGGAGGTGTATACGCAGTATTTT. Amino acids: CASSHHREVYTQYF.

This clonotype was counted only a few times. V and J are TRBV2 and TRBJ2-1; 11 nucleotides agree with TRBD1. This CDR3 contains 14 residues. The germline V gene encodes CDR1 SNHLY and CDR2 FYNNEI. V gave up 7 bases and J gave up 8 bases; unmatched junction bases: 7. The CDR3 region has the DNA TGTGCCAGCACCCCGGACAGGGGGCGGGATGAGCAGTTCTTC. This encodes CASTPDRGRDEQFF.

This clonotype appeared many times. J is TRBJ1-1 and V is TRBV2, with D possibly TRBD1 on 6 matching bases. Germline lookup yields CDR1 SNHLY and CDR2 FYNNEI. V lost 6 bases and J 4 bases, leaving 15 bases between the germline ends. The CDR3 runs to 14 residues. Written as DNA, the CDR3 is TGTGCCAGCAGGGGGGACAATTTCGGCACTGAAGCTTTCTTT. Encoded protein: CASRGDNFGTEAFF.

This clonotype was recorded a few times. The chain employs TRBV12-3 or TRBV12-4 and TRBJ2-1; possible D gene TRBD1, 5 bases. The V and J ends lost 6 bases and 5 bases respectively, with 11 bases between them. The CDR3 spans 13 residues. CDR3 loop: CASSPQGNNEQFF. CDR3 nucleotides: TGTGCCAGCAGCCCTCAGGGAAACAATGAGCAGTTCTTC.

V is TRBV3-1 and J is TRBJ2-2, with D perhaps assigned TRBD1 or TRBD2 (6 bases each). Trimming shortened V by 4 bases and J by 2 bases, and 17 bases separated the two germline ends. The CDR3 loop spans 17 amino acids. Germline V gene data show CDR1 as LGHDT and CDR2 as YNNKEL (reference sequence). The chain's CDR3 is CASSPQAGGFNTGELFF. CDR3 in DNA: TGTGCCAGCAGCCCCCAAGCCGGGGGCTTCAACACCGGGGAGCTGTTTTTT.

This clonotype was picked up a small number of times. The chain combines TRBV29-1 with TRBJ1-2, with D maybe TRBD1 (5 bases). The CDR3 runs to 11 residues. From germline, CDR1 is SQVTM and CDR2 ANQGSEA. V was trimmed by 3 bases and J by 7 bases, leaving 9 bases between them. The CDR3 loop reads CSVDRAGGYTF. Here the CDR3 DNA reads TGCAGCGTTGACAGGGCGGGTGGCTACACCTTC.